This T cell receptor (beta chain) emerged from a study of blood T cell repertoires in COVID-19. For the study at large: Donors in the United States, Italy and Spain gave samples during acute or convalescent COVID-19.

Only one count was recorded for this clone. Methods used by the authors: Reference gene primer amplification in the assay estimated nucleated cell counts. Libraries were prepared by immunoSEQ multiplex PCR; TCRdb keeps only in-frame clonotypes and omits some of them. V, J and clone size reflect that table, while D and trimming were determined from the DNA. The sample has roughly 390,000 clones, around 87% seen once. CDR1 is LNHDA, CDR2 SQIVND, per germline (reference sequence). The CDR3 loop spans 13 amino acids. Trimming removed 3 bases from V and 5 bases from J, with 8 bases in between. The chain combines TRBV19 with TRBJ1-5; D is unclear. Sequenced material: peripheral blood. This receptor was taken from a woman in her twenties or thirties with COVID-19, enrolled during active disease. CDR3 amino acids: CASSIAGHQPQHF. The CDR3, as DNA: TGTGCCAGTAGTATCGCGGGCCATCAGCCCCAGCATTTT.